This T cell receptor beta chain emerged from a study of blood T cell repertoires in COVID-19 (dated by TCRdb to about 2020). The study in broad terms: Collaborator samples came from the United States, Italy and Spain and covered acute and convalescent phases of COVID-19. The material from the prospective study consisted of cDNA or gDNA derived from T cells, B-cell-depleted T cells, or PBMCs. Subjects who had been exposed to COVID-19, were actively infected with it, or had recovered from it provided the deeply sampled blood TCRbeta repertoires that made up the dataset. The repertoires were released in a freely available public database intended as a resource for research on the immune response to SARS-CoV-2. Samples were obtained from the ongoing ImmuneRACE study (first 160 participants) and from roughly 1,300 subjects provided by 6 global collaborators. The sample metadata nearly always contained a de-identified subject ID, COVID-19 status, age in years and sex. Where available, HLA class I and class II types were taken from metadata supplied by the sample provider and were not determined by assay-based typing.

Another Seattle source contributed samples from volunteer blood donors who had recovered from COVID-19. Each collaborating institution followed its own protocols to collect whole blood in K2EDTA tubes. For TCRbeta analysis, collaborators shipped samples as frozen whole blood, isolated PBMCs, or DNA extracted from either of those sample types. Overall study results and their limits: The quantity of clinical and demographic metadata differed by source and by participant and was supplied without curation.

On this clone: No antigen is known for it. No base qualities exist here, and no much larger clone lies one base off it. Other DNA sequences within the sample encode an identical CDR3.

TCRbeta CDR3 regions were amplified from genomic DNA using the immunoSEQ Assay, a bias-controlled multiplex PCR. The paper's data handling went like this. The number of nucleated cells in each sample was estimated from the amplification of reference gene primers within the assay. Sequence reads were collapsed and filtered to measure the absolute abundance of every unique TCRbeta CDR3 rearrangement. For each sample, productive Simpson clonality was calculated by taking the square root of Simpson's diversity index across productive rearrangements. TCRdb stores this immuneACCESS table with in-frame sequences only. Part of the clones is absent; in the studies checked, under half of the shortfall reflects unresolved V genes, and no reason is known for the rest. V and J calls and clone size are as listed in that table; D and trimming were resolved from the DNA. The table for this sample lists roughly 250,000 clones; nearly 90% of them were counted only once. The top ten clones comprise approximately 2.1% of the sample.

The junction carries 3 bases between V and J, which are trimmed by 2 bases and 4 bases respectively. The CDR3 goes from the cysteine to the phenylalanine over 11 residues. The CDR3 DNA has 33 bases and is translated from base 1. The CDR1 and CDR2 encoded by the germline V gene are SGHTA and FQGNSA. The chain uses TRBV7-2 and TRBJ2-7; a confident D gene designation cannot be given. The sequence came from a woman aged 40 to 50 who had recovered from COVID-19. The sequenced sample consisted of peripheral blood. Here the CDR3 is given as CASSLSYEQYF. The DNA is TGTGCCAGCAGCTTATCATACGAGCAGTACTTC.